Only one count was recorded for the clone carrying this T cell receptor (beta chain). Repertoires were generated with immunoSEQ multiplex PCR, while TCRdb's copy carries only in-frame clones and drops some. The data hold 94,000 or so clones, with around 84% observed a single time. The V gene lost 4 bases and the J gene lost 4 bases, with 14 bases spanning the gap. Germline CDR1 and CDR2: SGDLS and YYNGEE. This CDR3 comprises 14 residues. This record belongs to a study of OX40 agonist ivuxolimab in advanced cancers. The material sequenced was CD4+ or CD8+ T cells sorted from blood, taken in a trial of the OX40 agonist ivuxolimab. This rearrangement joins TRBV9 to TRBJ2-5; D is possibly TRBD1 or TRBD2 (5 bases each). The source of this sequence is an adult with an advanced solid tumor such as melanoma, head and neck, liver or kidney cancer. The CDR3 DNA is TGTGCCAGCAGCTACCGCTGGGGGTCAGAGACCCAGTACTTC. The encoded protein is CASSYRWGSETQYF. Full variable domain (rest looked up from reference TRBV9 and TRBJ2-5): DSGVTQTPKHLITATGQRVTLRCSPRSGDLSVYWYQQSLDQGLQFLIQYYNGEERAKGNILERFSAQQFPDLHSELNLSSLELGDSALYFCASSYRWGSETQYFGPGTRLLVL.